Each of the 21 T cell receptor beta chains below was sequenced from the same sample in a study of T-cell reconstitution after alpha-beta-depleted transplantation in children. As it was prepared, the TCRbeta library received unique molecular identifiers. Each CDR3 protein is one row after TCRdb ran MiXCR on the PCR reads. The table records approximately 270,000 distinct CDR3 sequences, 20% to 30% of them present only once. Sequences were derived from PBMCs, mostly from graft donor cells, sampled 360 days after TCRalphabeta/CD19-depleted stem cell transplant. The receptors were gathered from a female patient aged 2 to 10 who had a stem cell transplant for congenital amegakaryocytic thrombocytopenia, so the T cells may come from the graft donor.

V and J are TRBV20-1 and TRBJ2-1; 14 positions match TRBD2. CDR3 length: 16 residues. Germline CDR1 DFQATT, CDR2 SNEGSKA (reference sequence). The V segment lost 3 bases and the J segment 8 bases; nucleotides outside the gene matches: 9. Written as DNA, the CDR3 is TGCAGTGCTAGCTTTGGGACTAGCGGGAGTAATTATGAGCAGTTCTTC. Its protein is CSASFGTSGSNYEQFF.

The sample holds a few counts of this clonotype. V usage is TRBV28 and J usage is TRBJ1-1; D remains ambiguous. Trimming shortened V by 1 base and J by 6 bases, and 12 bases separated the two germline ends. Per the germline V gene, CDR1 is MDHEN and CDR2 is SYDVKM. The length of the CDR3 is 14 residues. The CDR3 DNA follows: TGTGCCAGCAGTTTATCATTCATCCAGCCTGAAGCTTTCTTT. It encodes CASSLSFIQPEAFF.

The chain has TRBV4-3 and TRBJ2-1, with 7 bases that match TRBD1. CDR3 length: 15 residues. The ends lost 4 bases at V and 4 bases at J; junction bases unmatched: 7. CDR1 and CDR2 (germline): LGHNA, YSLEER. The CDR3 DNA follows: TGCGCCAGCAGCCCCACTCGGGGACAGTACAATGAGCAGTTCTTC. This sequence encodes CASSPTRGQYNEQFF.

This chain links TRBV7-2 with TRBJ2-1; 7 bases line up with TRBD1. The CDR3 has 15 residues. Germline trimming cut 5 bases from V and 4 bases from J; bases unmatched to any gene: 8. The germline V gene has CDR1 SGHTA and CDR2 FQGNSA. The CDR3 region is CASSEGAGGYNEQFF. CDR3 sequence (DNA): TGTGCCAGCAGCGAGGGGGCAGGGGGTTACAATGAGCAGTTCTTC.

The rearrangement joins TRBV7-9 to TRBJ2-1, with D unresolved. Germline V gene data show CDR1 as SEHNR and CDR2 as FQNEAQ (reference sequence). Trimming shortened V by 4 bases and J by 4 bases, and 11 bases separated the two germline ends. The CDR3 has 14 amino acids. For the CDR3, the DNA is TGTGCCAGCAGCTCCGGTACACCATACAATGAGCAGTTCTTC. Its translation: CASSSGTPYNEQFF.

Only one count was recorded for this clonotype. V usage is TRBV7-8 and J usage is TRBJ2-1; no clear D gene. Looked up from germline, CDR1 is SGHVS and CDR2 is FQNEAQ. The CDR3 consists of 16 residues. Trimming removed 4 bases from V and 8 bases from J, with 21 bases in between. The CDR3 nucleotides read TGTGCCAGCAGCTGGCAGGTGGGCCCCCCAATCTATGAGCAGTTCTTC. Translation: CASSWQVGPPIYEQFF.

The genes are TRBV5-6 and TRBJ1-1; TRBD1 matches 7 bases. The CDR3 consists of 14 residues. Per germline, CDR1 SGHDT and CDR2 YYEEEE. V shed 5 bases and J 0 bases; nucleotides not matched to a gene: 4. The DNA for the CDR3 is TGTGCCAGCAGGCAGGGGGTTATGAACACTGAAGCTTTCTTT. This codes for CASRQGVMNTEAFF.

The V gene is TRBV20-1, the J gene TRBJ2-1, with D tentatively TRBD1 or TRBD2 (6 bases each). Deletions cut 0 bases from V and 5 bases from J, with 8 bases between. CDR1 is DFQATT, CDR2 SNEGSKA, per germline (reference sequence). This CDR3 is 13 amino acids long. CDR3 nucleotides: TGCAGTGCTAGAGAGGGGGGCCACAATGAGCAGTTCTTC. Its translation is CSAREGGHNEQFF.

This chain connects TRBV3-1 to TRBJ1-1; no reliable D call. The V and J ends lost 0 bases and 1 base respectively, with 3 bases between them. This CDR3 comprises 13 residues. Germline V CDR1 and CDR2: LGHDT, YNNKEL (reference sequence). CDR3 sequence reads: CASSQDTNTEAFF. CDR3 nucleotide sequence: TGTGCCAGCAGCCAAGACACGAACACTGAAGCTTTCTTT.

The rearrangement links TRBV7-3 to TRBJ2-1, with TRBD1 matching over 8 bases. V gave up 5 bases and J gave up 9 bases; unmatched junction bases: 9. CDR3 length: 14 residues. Germline V CDR1 and CDR2: SGHTA, FQGTGA. CDR3 loop: CASSPGTGRCEQFF. For the CDR3, the DNA is TGTGCCAGCAGCCCAGGGACAGGTCGGTGTGAGCAGTTCTTC.

This clonotype was recorded at least ten times. The V call is TRBV12-3 or TRBV12-4, the J call TRBJ2-1; the D gene is possibly TRBD2 (6 bases). The ends were cut back, 5 bases at V and 7 bases at J, with 21 bases in the middle. The length of the CDR3 is 16 residues. DNA for the CDR3: TGTGCCAGCAGTACCGACCGGGACTCGAACTCAAATGAGCAGTTCTTC. Translating it yields CASSTDRDSNSNEQFF.

In regard to this clonotype: Its ends do not fully match the called genes, so a read error is possible. This sequence joins TRBV7-2 and TRBJ1-4; D not certain. The CDR3 has 15 amino acids. Germline loops: CDR1 SGHTA, CDR2 FQGNSA. Written as DNA, the CDR3 is TGTGCCAGCAGCTCATCGATAGGCGACAATAAAAAAGTGTTTTTT. Amino acid sequence: CASSSSIGDNKKVFF.

The chain couples TRBV5-5 to TRBJ2-1; 9 nucleotides match TRBD2. The CDR3 extends over 15 amino acids. With V trimmed by 4 bases and J by 14 bases, 16 bases remained unmatched. Germline values: CDR1 SGHKS, CDR2 YYEKEE (reference sequence). CDR3 in amino acids: CASSGAGLAGLRKFF. The CDR3 region has the DNA TGTGCCAGCAGCGGGGCAGGGCTAGCGGGGCTGCGAAAGTTCTTC.

This clonotype was found many times. V is TRBV28 and J is TRBJ2-1; a possible D gene is TRBD1 (7 bases). The V and J ends lost 10 bases and 8 bases respectively, with 21 bases between them. CDR3 length equals 14 residues. CDR1 MDHEN and CDR2 SYDVKM come from the germline V gene. Here the CDR3 reads CATRKSGGGYEQFF. As DNA, the CDR3 is TGTGCCACCAGGAAGTCAGGGGGAGGCTATGAGCAGTTCTTC.

Many counts were recorded for this clonotype. The chain joins TRBV12-3 or TRBV12-4 to TRBJ2-2; 8 bases match TRBD2. The CDR3 extends over 14 amino acids. J gave up 6 bases and V 6 bases, and 6 bases lay outside the gene matches. The CDR3 here is CASRRSGGPGELFF. The CDR3 DNA follows: TGTGCCAGCAGGCGTTCGGGGGGGCCCGGGGAGCTGTTTTTT.

The rearrangement joins TRBV14 to TRBJ2-7; D perhaps matches TRBD2 (7 bases). Germline V gene sequence: CDR1 SGHDN, CDR2 FVKESK. The V and J ends lost 8 bases and 5 bases respectively, with 22 bases between them. This CDR3 comprises 15 residues. The CDR3: CASGLGGRVRNEQYF. CDR3 coding DNA: TGTGCCAGCGGACTGGGGGGGCGCGTTAGAAACGAGCAGTACTTC.

The V gene is TRBV10-3, the J gene TRBJ1-1; 11 positions agree with TRBD1. Germline V gene lookup returns CDR1 ENHRY and CDR2 SYGVKD. With 2 bases clipped from V and 4 bases from J, the junction kept 0 bases outside the gene matches. This CDR3 comprises 14 residues. The CDR3 nucleotides are TGTGCCATCAGTGAGGGGACAGGGGGCACTGAAGCTTTCTTT. Its protein is CAISEGTGGTEAFF.

This clonotype was picked up many times. The J gene is TRBJ2-1, the V gene TRBV7-7; no reliable D call. Trimming shortened V by 5 bases and J by 7 bases, and 12 bases separated the two germline ends. Germline lookup yields CDR1 SSHAT and CDR2 FNYEAQ (reference sequence). The CDR3 is 13 amino acids. CDR3 DNA sequence: TGTGCCAGCAGCCCTTATAGAGGAAATGAGCAGTTCTTC. Protein sequence: CASSPYRGNEQFF.

This clonotype came up a few times. This chain joins TRBV24-1 and TRBJ2-1; a possible D gene is TRBD2 (6 bases). The CDR3 has 12 amino acids. CDR1 and CDR2 from the germline V gene are KGHDR and SFDVKD. V shed 5 bases and J shed 8 bases, with 9 bases lying between them. CDR3 region: CATSAGRHEQFF. The DNA for the CDR3 is TGTGCCACCAGTGCGGGGAGGCATGAGCAGTTCTTC.

This chain connects TRBV19 to TRBJ2-1, with 7 bases aligning to TRBD1. Germline V CDR1 and CDR2: LNHDA, SQIVND (reference sequence). The junction had 8 bases not matched to a gene; V was cut back by 7 bases and J by 5 bases. The length of the CDR3 is 14 residues. The CDR3 reads CASTKTGTDNEQFF. CDR3 in DNA: TGTGCCAGTACCAAGACAGGGACGGACAATGAGCAGTTCTTC.

The gene calls are TRBV12-2 and TRBJ2-1. TRBV12-2 is flagged as a pseudogene. This CDR3 has 11 amino acids. CDR3 sequence (DNA): TGTGCAAGTCGCTTAGTGATTGAGCAGTTCTTC. This codes for CASRLVIEQFF.